The T cell receptor (beta chain) under discussion was sequenced for a study of response to subunit inactivated influenza vaccine. This clonotype appeared a few times. Antigen specificity is unknown. Study results and caveats: Only a handful of new T cells, the authors suggested, are recruited with each seasonal influenza vaccination.

V lost 5 bases, J lost 3 bases, and 4 bases stayed unmatched. The CDR3 is 15 amino acids. TCRdb redid the calling of the RT-PCR reads with MiXCR, one entry per CDR3 protein. Of about 780,000 distinct CDR3 sequences listed, about a fifth are singletons. This TCR derives from a man aged 50 or older who received an inactivated influenza vaccine. The J gene is TRBJ1-4, the V gene TRBV12-3 or TRBV12-4; 9 bases are a match to TRBD1. Source: PBMCs from blood, taken roughly 5 days after vaccination. The CDR3 DNA is TGTGCCAGCAGTACCCGGGACAGGGCTAATGAAAAACTGTTTTTT. Amino acid sequence: CASSTRDRANEKLFF.